The 27 T cell receptor beta chains given below trace back to one sample, sequenced in a study of T cell clones after liver transplantation. Sequencing was performed with immunoSEQ multiplex PCR; in TCRdb, only in-frame clones are kept and a portion is missing. Of tens of thousands of clones listed, approximately 84% are singletons. The material was CD4+ T cells from blood, obtained before liver transplant. All receptors come from a human donor who received a liver transplant.

This chain connects TRBV2 to TRBJ2-2; possibly TRBD1 for D (6 bases). The CDR3 spans 13 residues. V lost 6 bases, J lost 6 bases, and 11 bases lay in between. Germline V gene data show CDR1 as SNHLY and CDR2 as FYNNEI. The CDR3, as DNA: TGTGCCAGCAGCCTGAACAGGGCCGGGGAGCTGTTTTTT. It yields the protein CASSLNRAGELFF. Full variable domain (missing parts from reference TRBV2 and TRBJ2-2): EPEVTQTPSHQVTQMGQEVILRCVPISNHLYFYWYRQILGQKVEFLVSFYNNEISEKSEIFDDQFSVERPDGSNFTLKIRSTKLEDSAMYFCASSLNRAGELFFGEGSRLTVL.

This clone was seen only once. V usage is TRBV18 and J usage is TRBJ1-5, with 7 positions matching TRBD1. Germline V gene data show CDR1 as KGHSH and CDR2 as LQKENI. After removal of 2 bases from V and 7 bases from J, the junction contained 2 bases not matched to a gene. This CDR3 is 13 amino acids long. This CDR3 reads CASSPSGGQPQHF. The CDR3 DNA follows: TGTGCCAGCTCACCATCAGGGGGACAGCCCCAGCATTTT.

The gene calls are TRBV7-3 and TRBJ2-1; 8 bases align to TRBD2. The germline V gene has CDR1 SGHTA and CDR2 FQGTGA. The CDR3 contains 15 residues. V was pared by 5 bases and J by 7 bases, with 10 bases of the junction left unmatched. CDR3 in amino acids: CASSPAAGGRNEQFF. The CDR3 region has the DNA TGTGCCAGCAGCCCTGCGGCGGGGGGTCGGAATGAGCAGTTCTTC. Full variable domain (missing parts from reference TRBV7-3 and TRBJ2-1): GAGVSQTPSNKVTEKGKYVELRCDPISGHTALYWYRQSLGQGPEFLIYFQGTGAADDSGLPNDRFFAVRPEGSVSTLKIQRTERGDSAVYLCASSPAAGGRNEQFFGPGTRLTVL.

The table lists this clone with a few counts. The genes are TRBV19 and TRBJ2-2; the match to TRBD1 covers 7 bases. V shed 7 bases and J 3 bases; nucleotides not matched to a gene: 5. This CDR3 region has 14 residues. CDR1 is LNHDA, CDR2 SQIVND, per germline (reference sequence). Here the CDR3 reads CASKGDRDTGELFF. The CDR3 DNA follows: TGTGCCAGTAAAGGGGACAGAGACACCGGGGAGCTGTTTTTT.

This chain uses TRBV5-4 with TRBJ2-1; TRBD2 matches 15 bases. The CDR3 contains 16 residues. The germline gives CDR1 SGHNT, CDR2 YYREEE (reference sequence). The junction had 5 bases not matched to a gene; V was cut back by 4 bases and J by 6 bases. The CDR3, as DNA: TGTGCCAGCAGCCCCAGGACTAGCGGGGGGGCCAATGAGCAGTTCTTC. As protein: CASSPRTSGGANEQFF.

The chain carries TRBV11-3 and TRBJ1-1; no clear D gene. Germline values: CDR1 SGHNT, CDR2 YENEEA. V was trimmed by 5 bases and J by 10 bases, leaving 14 bases between them. CDR3 length equals 12 residues. The CDR3 DNA is TGTGCCAGCAGCCAGACGGGGTGGGGAGCTTTCTTT. Translating gives CASSQTGWGAFF.

The chain joins TRBV6-1 to TRBJ1-2; D gene uncertain. V dropped 4 bases and J dropped 8 bases, with 17 bases sitting between them. The CDR3 contains 14 residues. From germline, CDR1 is MNHNS and CDR2 SASEGT. In DNA form, the CDR3 reads TGTGCCAGCAGTGCGATAGAGGACGGAGTAGGCTACACCTTC. Amino acids: CASSAIEDGVGYTF.

This chain joins TRBV29-1 and TRBJ2-3, with 7 positions matching TRBD1. The CDR3 runs to 14 residues. J gave up 3 bases and V 5 bases, and 8 bases lay outside the gene matches. CDR1 and CDR2 from the germline V gene are SQVTM and ANQGSEA. CDR3 sequence reads: CSVLRGHPTDTQYF. The CDR3 coding sequence is TGCAGCGTTCTAAGGGGGCATCCGACAGATACGCAGTATTTT.

The V gene is TRBV7-3, the J gene TRBJ1-1; TRBD1 agrees at 7 bases. CDR1 is SGHTA, CDR2 FQGTGA, per germline. The CDR3 covers 13 residues. J lost 0 bases, V lost 6 bases, and 1 base had no gene match. CDR3 sequence (DNA): TGTGCCAGCAGTACAGGGGTGAACACTGAAGCTTTCTTT. Amino acid sequence: CASSTGVNTEAFF.

This chain connects TRBV28 to TRBJ1-4; weak D call: TRBD1 (6 bases). With 2 bases removed from V and 10 bases from J, the gap between germline ends came to 17 bases. The CDR3 spans 15 residues. Germline values: CDR1 MDHEN, CDR2 SYDVKM. The CDR3 nucleotides are TGTGCCAGCAGTTTAGGCTTTACAAGGGGGGGAAAACTGTTTTTT. Its protein is CASSLGFTRGGKLFF.

Written as DNA, the CDR3 is TGTGCCAGCAGCCCAACGGGGGGAAACCTCGTCACAGATACGCAGTATTTT. Residues: CASSPTGGNLVTDTQYF. The chain is built from TRBV11-2 and TRBJ2-3; 7 bases agree with TRBD2. This CDR3 contains 17 residues. Germline V gene sequence: CDR1 SGHAT, CDR2 FQNNGV. The V and J ends lost 5 bases and 2 bases, in that order; junction bases with no gene match: 13.

This sequence joins TRBV11-2 and TRBJ2-3; D gene uncertain. Trimming removed 1 base from V and 2 bases from J, with 10 bases in between. Germline assignment: CDR1 SGHAT and CDR2 FQNNGV. This CDR3 has 15 amino acids. The CDR3 here is CASSLGRWDTDTQYF. DNA of the CDR3: TGTGCCAGCAGCTTAGGCCGATGGGACACAGATACGCAGTATTTT.

The chain combines TRBV10-3 with TRBJ1-2; no firm D call. The CDR3 spans 13 residues. Trimming took off 4 bases at V and 5 bases at J, with 11 bases between the two ends. The germline CDR1 and CDR2 sequences are ENHRY and SYGVKD. The CDR3 region has the DNA TGTGCCATCAGTGTTAAGGAGGAATATGGCTACACCTTC. Amino acids: CAISVKEEYGYTF.

The V and J genes are TRBV6-4 and TRBJ2-5; 10 bases are a match to TRBD2. The germline gives CDR1 MRHNA, CDR2 SNTAGT. The V segment lost 5 bases and the J segment 1 base; nucleotides outside the gene matches: 4. This CDR3 has 15 amino acids. The CDR3 DNA follows: TGTGCCAGCAGTCTAGCGGGGGCGCTCCAAGAGACCCAGTACTTC. Amino acid sequence: CASSLAGALQETQYF.

The chain has TRBV2 and TRBJ2-3; D is unclear. Germline lookup yields CDR1 SNHLY and CDR2 FYNNEI. This CDR3 is 14 amino acids long. Trimming pared 4 bases from V and 2 bases from J, leaving 10 bases between. The CDR3 DNA reads TGTGCCAGCAGTGGTTTCGCTCCCACAGATACGCAGTATTTT. This codes for CASSGFAPTDTQYF.

V is TRBV7-9 and J is TRBJ2-1; TRBD1 might be the D (5 bases). CDR3 length equals 14 residues. The germline V and J ends were trimmed by 4 bases and 8 bases, with 15 bases remaining between them. Germline V gene data show CDR1 as SEHNR and CDR2 as FQNEAQ (reference sequence). The CDR3 DNA reads TGTGCCAGCAGCTCGCAGGACAAATCCGATGAGCAGTTCTTC. Translating gives CASSSQDKSDEQFF.

In this sample, this clone turned up many times. The chain joins TRBV6-5 to TRBJ2-7; 7 nucleotides line up with TRBD1. Germline V CDR1 and CDR2: MNHEY, SVGAGI. CDR3 size: 15 residues. V was clipped by 6 bases and J by 0 bases; unmatched bases: 8. Here the CDR3 reads CASRRTGTSSYEQYF. Here the CDR3 DNA reads TGTGCCAGCAGGCGGACAGGAACTAGCTCCTACGAGCAGTACTTC.

This chain uses TRBV5-5 with TRBJ2-7, with D possibly being TRBD2 (6 bases). Trimming removed 4 bases from V and 1 base from J, with 12 bases in between. The CDR3 is 14 amino acids. Germline V CDR1 and CDR2: SGHKS, YYEKEE (reference sequence). CDR3 DNA sequence: TGTGCCAGCAGCCGCAGGAGGGAGTCCTACGAGCAGTACTTC. Protein product: CASSRRRESYEQYF. The full variable domain, its missing parts supplied by reference TRBV5-5 and TRBJ2-7, is DAGVTQSPTHLIKTRGQQVTLRCSPISGHKSVSWYQQVLGQGPQFIFQYYEKEERGRGNFPDRFSARQFPNYSSELNVNALLLGDSALYLCASSRRRESYEQYFGPGTRLTVT.

The genes are TRBV29-1 and TRBJ2-7; 8 bases are shared with TRBD2. The germline V gene has CDR1 SQVTM and CDR2 ANQGSEA. This CDR3 spans 14 amino acids. V was pared by 6 bases and J by 7 bases, with 14 bases of the junction left unmatched. Here the CDR3 DNA reads TGCAGCGTCTCCCATGGAAGCGGGAGTCAAGAGCAGTACTTC. Protein product: CSVSHGSGSQEQYF.

This chain uses TRBV5-4 with TRBJ2-7, with D uncertain. Trimming removed 2 bases from V and 2 bases from J, with 11 bases in between. The CDR3 consists of 14 residues. Germline V gives CDR1 SGHNT, CDR2 YYREEE (reference sequence). DNA of the CDR3: TGTGCCAGCAGCTTCCCTGGAAGTGCCTACGAGCAGTACTTC. Translated, it gives CASSFPGSAYEQYF.

The CDR3 coding sequence is TGCGCCAGCAGCTTGGGGCAGGTGCAGGGTCCGGGGGCCTTCTCCTACAATGAGCAGTTCTTC. It codes for CASSLGQVQGPGAFSYNEQFF. The chain joins TRBV5-1 to TRBJ2-1; D tentatively reads TRBD1 or TRBD2 (6 bases each). The CDR3 runs 21 residues. V lost 0 bases and J lost 0, with 25 bases in between. CDR1 is SGHRS and CDR2 is YFSETQ in the germline V gene.

The chain employs TRBV18 and TRBJ1-5; D unclear. V was trimmed by 0 bases and J by 4 bases, leaving 19 bases between them. Germline V gene lookup returns CDR1 KGHSH and CDR2 LQKENI. CDR3 length: 18 residues. CDR3 bases: TGTGCCAGCTCACCACCCCAGACTCAATGGGAACAAAATCAGCCCCAGCATTTT. Translation gives CASSPPQTQWEQNQPQHF.

The V and J genes are TRBV5-6 and TRBJ2-5; a possible D gene is TRBD1 (5 bases). Germline CDR1 SGHDT, CDR2 YYEEEE. The V end was cut by 0 bases, the J end by 4 bases, with 10 bases between. The CDR3 is 14 residues long. The CDR3 reads CASSLVAGLETQYF. For the CDR3, the DNA is TGTGCCAGCAGCTTGGTCGCAGGGCTAGAGACCCAGTACTTC.

This rearrangement joins TRBV6-1 to TRBJ2-1, with 7 bases lining up with TRBD2. The V segment lost 6 bases and the J segment 8 bases; nucleotides outside the gene matches: 10. CDR3 size: 14 residues. The germline gives CDR1 MNHNS, CDR2 SASEGT. The CDR3 loop reads CASSASGVRDEQFF. The CDR3 nucleotides are TGTGCCAGCAGCGCTAGCGGAGTGAGAGATGAGCAGTTCTTC.

The chain couples TRBV28 to TRBJ2-1, with TRBD2 matching over 7 bases. Trimming took 5 bases from V and 6 from J; bases not matched to a gene: 10. The V gene's germline CDR1 is MDHEN and CDR2 SYDVKM. The CDR3 contains 15 residues. The CDR3 nucleotides read TGTGCCAGCAGTACGGGACTACTACCCTCCAATGAGCAGTTCTTC. Translated: CASSTGLLPSNEQFF. The full variable domain, its missing parts supplied by reference TRBV28 and TRBJ2-1, is DVKVTQSSRYLVKRTGEKVFLECVQDMDHENMFWYRQDPGLGLRLIYFSYDVKMKEKGDIPEGYSVSREKKERFSLILESASTNQTSMYLCASSTGLLPSNEQFFGPGTRLTVL.

Regarding this clone: The junction and the germline gene differ at one end; a read error may be behind it. The chain uses TRBV7-7 and TRBJ2-2; D uncertain. CDR1 is SSHAT, CDR2 FNYEAQ, per germline (reference sequence). There are 14 residues in the CDR3. In DNA form, the CDR3 reads TGTGCTAGCAGCTTAGTTTCTTACTCGGGGGAGCTGTTTTTT. Translation gives CASSLVSYSGELFF.

This sequence joins TRBV6-1 and TRBJ2-7; 8 bases agree with TRBD1. CDR1 and CDR2 from the germline V gene are MNHNS and SASEGT. The V and J ends lost 5 bases and 3 bases, in that order; junction bases with no gene match: 3. The CDR3 extends over 13 amino acids. Here the CDR3 DNA reads TGTGCCAGCAGTCTGGGACAGGTCTACGAGCAGTACTTC. It translates to CASSLGQVYEQYF.